The 12 T cell receptor beta chains in this list originate from one sample, sequenced in a study of neoadjuvant anti-PD-1 for oral cavity cancer. The time point denotes: after neoadjuvant nivolumab, at surgical resection. Measured with immunoSEQ multiplex PCR; TCRdb has only the in-frame clones, and not every one. The sample consists of 6,000 to 10,000 clones, 62% of them appearing once. The starting material was PBMCs, obtained after nivolumab (anti-PD-1) treatment. The origin of the receptors is a person aged 35-79 years with oral cavity squamous cell carcinoma.

The chain is built from TRBV4-2 and TRBJ2-3; D is ambiguous. The CDR3 runs to 14 residues. Trimming shortened V by 1 base and J by 0 bases, and 5 bases separated the two germline ends. Germline V lookup: CDR1 LGHNA, CDR2 YNFKEQ. In DNA, the CDR3 is TGTGCCAGCAGCCAAGCGCAGAGCACAGATACGCAGTATTTT. Translation gives CASSQAQSTDTQYF.

V is TRBV7-8 and J is TRBJ2-5; 14 bases line up with TRBD2. This CDR3 is built from 17 residues. In germline, CDR1 is SGHVS, CDR2 FQNEAQ. The V and J ends lost 5 bases and 2 bases, in that order; junction bases with no gene match: 7. The CDR3 sequence is CASSTRTSGRKQETQYF. CDR3 DNA sequence: TGTGCCAGCAGCACTAGGACTAGCGGGAGGAAACAAGAGACCCAGTACTTC.

This clone appeared a few times. The V gene is TRBV10-3, the J gene TRBJ2-5; D uncertain. The CDR3 consists of 11 residues. The V end lost 2 bases, the J end lost 5 bases, and 3 bases lay between the germline ends. Germline V gene sequence: CDR1 ENHRY, CDR2 SYGVKD. The CDR3 nucleotides read TGTGCCATCAGTGAGGAGGAGACCCAGTACTTC. Translated, it gives CAISEEETQYF.

The rearrangement uses TRBV11-2 and TRBJ1-2, with 10 bases fitting TRBD1. This CDR3 is built from 16 residues. Trimming removed 1 base from V and 2 bases from J; junction bases left unmatched: 4. CDR1 and CDR2 from the germline V gene are SGHAT and FQNNGV. The CDR3 region has the DNA TGTGCCAGCAGCTTAGTTAAGGGACAGGGGAACTATGGCTACACCTTC. Its translation: CASSLVKGQGNYGYTF.

The chain links TRBV19 to TRBJ1-3, with TRBD1 matching 10 bases. Losses at the gene ends were 7 bases for V and 1 base for J; bases not matched to a gene: 13. CDR1 and CDR2 (germline): LNHDA, SQIVND (reference sequence). The CDR3 runs to 18 residues. The CDR3 DNA sequence: TGTGCCAGTACCCACGGGACAGGGGATTTTATTTCTGGAAACACCATATATTTT. Its translation is CASTHGTGDFISGNTIYF.

This clone occurred a few times. The chain combines TRBV5-5 with TRBJ1-1, with D unclear. Trimming cost V 4 bases and J 13 bases, with 17 bases left between them. CDR1 and CDR2 from the germline V gene are SGHKS and YYEKEE (reference sequence). CDR3 length equals 12 residues. CDR3 DNA: TGTGCCAGCAGCCCCCCGGGCCCCCGACTTTTCTTT. This encodes CASSPPGPRLFF.

V gene TRBV5-6 combines with J gene TRBJ2-3; the match to TRBD2 covers 7 bases. CDR3 size: 17 residues. Germline-derived CDR1 and CDR2 are SGHDT and YYEEEE. Losses at the gene ends were 4 bases for V and 2 bases for J; bases not matched to a gene: 13. CDR3 amino acids: CASSRPEGGGSTDTQYF. CDR3 DNA: TGTGCCAGCAGCAGGCCCGAGGGCGGGGGATCCACAGATACGCAGTATTTT.

The chain joins TRBV2 to TRBJ1-2; D may be TRBD1 (5 bases). The CDR3 length is 14 residues. The germline V and J ends were trimmed by 8 bases and 1 base, with 14 bases remaining between them. Germline CDR1 SNHLY, CDR2 FYNNEI. CDR3 DNA sequence: TGTGCCAGCTTACCTCAACAGGTTAACTATGGCTACACCTTC. Its translation is CASLPQQVNYGYTF.

The V call is TRBV7-2, the J call TRBJ1-6; D perhaps matches TRBD1 (5 bases). CDR1 and CDR2 from the germline V gene are SGHTA and FQGNSA. Trimming stripped 4 bases from V and 8 bases from J, with 15 bases between. This CDR3 comprises 15 residues. The CDR3 DNA reads as TGTGCCAGCAGCTCCGCGGTTGTGGGGGATTCACCCCTCCACTTT. Translation gives CASSSAVVGDSPLHF.

V is TRBV6-6 and J is TRBJ2-3; D might be TRBD1 (5 bases). CDR1 and CDR2 (germline): MNHNY, SVGAGI (reference sequence). The CDR3 runs to 13 residues. V lost 2 bases and J lost 4, with 7 bases in between. The CDR3 DNA is TGTGCCAGCAGTTACCTAGGGGCAGATACGCAGTATTTT. Translating it yields CASSYLGADTQYF.

The rearrangement joins TRBV30 to TRBJ1-4; 10 positions agree with TRBD1. Germline values: CDR1 GTSNPN, CDR2 SVGIG (reference sequence). This CDR3 region has 13 residues. V was pared by 6 bases and J by 6 bases, with 4 bases of the junction left unmatched. CDR3 nucleotides: TGTGCCTGCGGGGGGACAGGGGATGAAAAACTGTTTTTT. Its translation: CACGGTGDEKLFF.

The chain has TRBV5-1 and TRBJ2-1; 8 bases match TRBD1. CDR3 length: 14 residues. Germline V gene sequence: CDR1 SGHRS, CDR2 YFSETQ. Unmatched junction bases numbered 9, after V lost 3 bases and J lost 10 bases. The CDR3 bases are TGCGCCAGCAGCTCCGGGACAGGATATAGCGAGCAGTTCTTC. Translated: CASSSGTGYSEQFF.